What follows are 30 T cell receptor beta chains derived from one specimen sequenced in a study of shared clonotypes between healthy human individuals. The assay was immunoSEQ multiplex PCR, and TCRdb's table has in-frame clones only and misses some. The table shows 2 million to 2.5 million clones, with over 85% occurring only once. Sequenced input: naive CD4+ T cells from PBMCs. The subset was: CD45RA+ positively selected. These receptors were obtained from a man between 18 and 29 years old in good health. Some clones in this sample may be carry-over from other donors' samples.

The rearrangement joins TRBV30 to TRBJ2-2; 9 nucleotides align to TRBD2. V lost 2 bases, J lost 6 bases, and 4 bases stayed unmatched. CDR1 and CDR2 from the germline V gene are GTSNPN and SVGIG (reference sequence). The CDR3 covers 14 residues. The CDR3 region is CAWSPGLAAGELFF. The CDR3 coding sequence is TGTGCCTGGAGTCCGGGACTAGCTGCCGGGGAGCTGTTTTTT.

The CDR3 is CASSQVAQGGSYEQYF. DNA for the CDR3: TGCGCCAGCAGCCAAGTAGCCCAGGGGGGGTCCTACGAGCAGTACTTC. The V and J genes are TRBV4-1 and TRBJ2-7, with D perhaps TRBD1 or TRBD2 (7 bases each). V was shortened by 1 base and J by 1 base, with 14 bases between the two germline ends. Germline CDR1 MGHRA, CDR2 YSYEKL. The CDR3 consists of 16 residues.

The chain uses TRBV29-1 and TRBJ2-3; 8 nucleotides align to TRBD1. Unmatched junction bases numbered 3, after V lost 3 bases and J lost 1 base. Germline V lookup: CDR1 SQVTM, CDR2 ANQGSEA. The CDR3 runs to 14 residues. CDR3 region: CSVDQGAGTDTQYF. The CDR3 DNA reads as TGCAGCGTTGATCAGGGGGCCGGCACAGATACGCAGTATTTT.

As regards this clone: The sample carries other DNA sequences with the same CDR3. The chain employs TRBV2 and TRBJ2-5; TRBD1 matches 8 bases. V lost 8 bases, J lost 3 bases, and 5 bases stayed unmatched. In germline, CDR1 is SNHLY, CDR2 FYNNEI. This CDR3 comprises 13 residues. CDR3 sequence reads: CASSGTGEETQYF. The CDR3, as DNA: TGTGCCAGCTCCGGGACAGGTGAAGAGACCCAGTACTTC.

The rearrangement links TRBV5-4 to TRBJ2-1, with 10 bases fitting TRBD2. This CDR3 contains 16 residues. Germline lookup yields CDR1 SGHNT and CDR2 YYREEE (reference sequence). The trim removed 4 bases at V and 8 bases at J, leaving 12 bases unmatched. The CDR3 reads CASSTRTSGPSDEQFF. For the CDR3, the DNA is TGTGCCAGCAGCACACGGACTAGCGGTCCTTCGGATGAGCAGTTCTTC.

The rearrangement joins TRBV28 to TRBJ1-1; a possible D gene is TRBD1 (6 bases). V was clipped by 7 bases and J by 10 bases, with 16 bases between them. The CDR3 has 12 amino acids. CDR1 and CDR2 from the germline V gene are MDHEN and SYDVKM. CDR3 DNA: TGTGCCAGCACCTTCGGAGGCAGGGGAGCTTTCTTT. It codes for CASTFGGRGAFF. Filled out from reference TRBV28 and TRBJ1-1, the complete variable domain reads DVKVTQSSRYLVKRTGEKVFLECVQDMDHENMFWYRQDPGLGLRLIYFSYDVKMKEKGDIPEGYSVSREKKERFSLILESASTNQTSMYLCASTFGGRGAFFGQGTRLTVV.

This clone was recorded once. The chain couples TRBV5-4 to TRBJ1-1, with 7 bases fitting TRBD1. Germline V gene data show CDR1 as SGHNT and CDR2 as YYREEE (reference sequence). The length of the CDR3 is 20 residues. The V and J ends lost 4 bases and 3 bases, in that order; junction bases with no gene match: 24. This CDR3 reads CASSPSRGKQGKVGDTEAFF. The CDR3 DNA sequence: TGTGCCAGCAGCCCGTCGAGGGGAAAACAGGGGAAAGTGGGGGACACTGAAGCTTTCTTT.

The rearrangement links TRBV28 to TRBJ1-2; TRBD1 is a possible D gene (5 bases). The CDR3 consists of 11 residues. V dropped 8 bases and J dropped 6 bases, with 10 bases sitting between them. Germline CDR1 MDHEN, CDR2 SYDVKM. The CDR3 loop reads CASAGPNGYTF. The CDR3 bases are TGTGCCAGCGCGGGGCCGAATGGCTACACCTTC.

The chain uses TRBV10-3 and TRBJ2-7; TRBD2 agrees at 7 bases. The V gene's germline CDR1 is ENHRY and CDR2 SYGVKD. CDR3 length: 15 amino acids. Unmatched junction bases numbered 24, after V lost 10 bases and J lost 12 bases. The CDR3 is CATSGEAGAAPGVYF. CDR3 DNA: TGTGCCACCTCCGGTGAGGCGGGAGCGGCCCCCGGGGTGTACTTC.

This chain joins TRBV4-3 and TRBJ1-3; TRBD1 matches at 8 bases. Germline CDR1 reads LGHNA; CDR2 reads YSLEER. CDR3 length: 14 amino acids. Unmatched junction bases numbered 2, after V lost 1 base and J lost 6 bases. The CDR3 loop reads CASSQGTGLNTIYF. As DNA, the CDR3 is TGCGCCAGCAGCCAAGGGACAGGGCTAAACACCATATATTTT.

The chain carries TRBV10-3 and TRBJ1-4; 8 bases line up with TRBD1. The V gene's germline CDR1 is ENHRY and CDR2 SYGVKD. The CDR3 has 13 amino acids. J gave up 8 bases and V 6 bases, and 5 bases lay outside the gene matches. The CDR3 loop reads CAISDRGGEKLFF. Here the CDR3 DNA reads TGTGCCATCAGCGACAGGGGAGGAGAAAAACTGTTTTTT.

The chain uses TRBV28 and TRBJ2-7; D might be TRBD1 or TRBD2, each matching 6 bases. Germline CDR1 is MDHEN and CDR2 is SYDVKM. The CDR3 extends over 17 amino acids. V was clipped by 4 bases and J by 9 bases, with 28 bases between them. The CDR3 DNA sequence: TGTGCCAGCAGTTCCCCCGCAAGTGGACAGCCCGAGGGGGGGCAGTACTTC. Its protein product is CASSSPASGQPEGGQYF.

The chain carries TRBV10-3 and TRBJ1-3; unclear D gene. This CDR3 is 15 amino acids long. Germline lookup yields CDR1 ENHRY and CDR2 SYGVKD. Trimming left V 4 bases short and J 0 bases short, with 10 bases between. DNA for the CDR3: TGTGCCATCAGTGGGCCAGACAACTCTGGAAACACCATATATTTT. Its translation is CAISGPDNSGNTIYF.

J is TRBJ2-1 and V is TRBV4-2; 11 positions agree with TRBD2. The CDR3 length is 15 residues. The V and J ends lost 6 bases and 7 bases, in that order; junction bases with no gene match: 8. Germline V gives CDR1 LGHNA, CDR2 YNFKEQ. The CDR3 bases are TGTGCCAGCAGACCTCTAGCGGGAGGAGCGAATGAGCAGTTCTTC. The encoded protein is CASRPLAGGANEQFF.

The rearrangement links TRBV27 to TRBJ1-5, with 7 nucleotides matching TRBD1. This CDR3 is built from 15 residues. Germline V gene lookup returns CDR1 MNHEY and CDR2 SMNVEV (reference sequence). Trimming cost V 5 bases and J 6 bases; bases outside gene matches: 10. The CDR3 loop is CASSPRDSDFQPQHF. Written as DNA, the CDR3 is TGTGCCAGCAGTCCCCGGGACAGCGATTTTCAGCCCCAGCATTTT.

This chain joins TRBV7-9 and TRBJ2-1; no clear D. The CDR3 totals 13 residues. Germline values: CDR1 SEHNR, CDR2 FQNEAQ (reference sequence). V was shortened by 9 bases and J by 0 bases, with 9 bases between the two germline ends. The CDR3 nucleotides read TGTGCCAGGTCTGGGCCCTCCTACAATGAGCAGTTCTTC. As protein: CARSGPSYNEQFF.

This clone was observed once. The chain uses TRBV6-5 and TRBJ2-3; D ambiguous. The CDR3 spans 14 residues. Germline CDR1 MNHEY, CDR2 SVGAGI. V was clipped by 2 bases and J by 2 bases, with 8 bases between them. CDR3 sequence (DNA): TGTGCCAGCAGTTACAGGCAGTTCACAGATACGCAGTATTTT. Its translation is CASSYRQFTDTQYF.

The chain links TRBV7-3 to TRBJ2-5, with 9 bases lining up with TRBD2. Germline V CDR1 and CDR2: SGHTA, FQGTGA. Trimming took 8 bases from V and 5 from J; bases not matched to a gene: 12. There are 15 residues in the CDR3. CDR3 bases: TGTGCCAGCCTGGAGGGCGGGAGGGCCCGGGAGACCCAGTACTTC. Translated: CASLEGGRARETQYF.

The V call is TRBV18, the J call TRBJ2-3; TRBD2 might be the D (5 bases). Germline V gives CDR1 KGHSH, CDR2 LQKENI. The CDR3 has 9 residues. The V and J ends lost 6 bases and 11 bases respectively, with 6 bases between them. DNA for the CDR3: TGTGCCAGCTCGAGGGAGCAGTATTTT. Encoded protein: CASSREQYF.

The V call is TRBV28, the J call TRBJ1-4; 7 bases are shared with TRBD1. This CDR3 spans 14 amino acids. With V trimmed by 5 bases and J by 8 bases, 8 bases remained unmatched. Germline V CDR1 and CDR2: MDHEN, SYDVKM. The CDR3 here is CASSVTGAAEKLFF. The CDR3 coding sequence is TGTGCCAGCAGTGTAACAGGGGCGGCGGAAAAACTGTTTTTT.

CDR3: CASSFSGAGLYEQYF. Written as DNA, the CDR3 is TGTGCCAGCAGTTTCTCGGGGGCAGGACTCTACGAGCAGTACTTC. The chain employs TRBV27 and TRBJ2-7, with D perhaps being TRBD1 or TRBD2 (6 bases each). Germline values: CDR1 MNHEY, CDR2 SMNVEV (reference sequence). V was cut by 3 bases and J by 3 bases, with 15 bases left in between. The CDR3 has 15 residues.

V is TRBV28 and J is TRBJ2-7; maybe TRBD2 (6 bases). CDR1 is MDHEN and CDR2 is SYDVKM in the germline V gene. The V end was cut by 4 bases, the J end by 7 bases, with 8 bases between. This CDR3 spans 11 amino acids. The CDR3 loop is CASSSSGEQYF. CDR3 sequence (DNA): TGTGCCAGCAGTTCAAGCGGGGAGCAGTACTTC. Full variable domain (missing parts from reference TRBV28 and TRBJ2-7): DVKVTQSSRYLVKRTGEKVFLECVQDMDHENMFWYRQDPGLGLRLIYFSYDVKMKEKGDIPEGYSVSREKKERFSLILESASTNQTSMYLCASSSSGEQYFGPGTRLTVT.

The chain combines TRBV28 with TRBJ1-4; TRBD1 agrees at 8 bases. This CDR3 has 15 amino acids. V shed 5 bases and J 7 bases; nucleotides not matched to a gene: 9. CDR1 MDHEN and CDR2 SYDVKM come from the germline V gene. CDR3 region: CASSPGQGGSEKLFF. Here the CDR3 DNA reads TGTGCCAGCAGTCCCGGACAGGGAGGGAGTGAAAAACTGTTTTTT.

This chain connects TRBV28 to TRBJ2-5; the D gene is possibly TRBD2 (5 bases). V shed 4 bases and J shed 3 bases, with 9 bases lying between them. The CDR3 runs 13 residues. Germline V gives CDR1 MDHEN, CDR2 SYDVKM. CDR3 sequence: CASSWTFEETQYF. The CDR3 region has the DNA TGTGCCAGCAGTTGGACTTTTGAAGAGACCCAGTACTTC.

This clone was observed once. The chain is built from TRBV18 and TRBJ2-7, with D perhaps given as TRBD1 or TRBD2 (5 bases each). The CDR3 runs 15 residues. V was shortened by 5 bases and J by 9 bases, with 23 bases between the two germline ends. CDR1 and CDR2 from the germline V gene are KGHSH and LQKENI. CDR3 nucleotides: TGTGCCAGCTCAATGGGACGAGACTCCTCTTCGGTGCAGTACTTC. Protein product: CASSMGRDSSSVQYF.

The CDR3 region has the DNA TGTGCCAGCAGTGAAATTCAGGGTATTGAAGCTTTCTTT. This sequence encodes CASSEIQGIEAFF. V gene TRBV6-1 combines with J gene TRBJ1-1; possibly TRBD1 for D (5 bases). With 2 bases removed from V and 7 bases from J, the gap between germline ends came to 11 bases. Germline CDR1 MNHNS, CDR2 SASEGT. The CDR3 loop spans 13 amino acids.

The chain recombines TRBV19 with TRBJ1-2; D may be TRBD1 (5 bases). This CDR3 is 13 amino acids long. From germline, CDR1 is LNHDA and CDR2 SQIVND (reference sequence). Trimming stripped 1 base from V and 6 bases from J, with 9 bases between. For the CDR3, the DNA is TGTGCCAGTAGTATAGCTCGGGGCGATGGCTACACCTTC. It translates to CASSIARGDGYTF.

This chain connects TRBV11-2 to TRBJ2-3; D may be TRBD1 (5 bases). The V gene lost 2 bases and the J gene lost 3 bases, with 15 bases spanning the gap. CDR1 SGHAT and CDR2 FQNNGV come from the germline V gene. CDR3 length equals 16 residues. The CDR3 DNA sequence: TGTGCCAGCAGCTTAATCAAGGGGTCGAGGACAGATACGCAGTATTTT. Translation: CASSLIKGSRTDTQYF.

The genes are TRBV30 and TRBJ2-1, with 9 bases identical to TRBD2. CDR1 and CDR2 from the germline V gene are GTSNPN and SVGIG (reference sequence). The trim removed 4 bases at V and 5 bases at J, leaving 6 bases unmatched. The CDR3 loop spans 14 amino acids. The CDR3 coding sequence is TGTGCCTGGACCGCTGGGACTAGCAACAATGAGCAGTTCTTC. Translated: CAWTAGTSNNEQFF.

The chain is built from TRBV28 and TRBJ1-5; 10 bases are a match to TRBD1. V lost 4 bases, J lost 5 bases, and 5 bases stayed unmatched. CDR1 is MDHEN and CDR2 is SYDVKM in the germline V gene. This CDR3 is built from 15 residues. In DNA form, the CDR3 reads TGTGCCAGCAGTTCGACAGGGGGCCGGGATCAGCCCCAGCATTTT. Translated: CASSSTGGRDQPQHF.